This record covers a single T cell receptor beta chain. This clone was counted many times. The antigen it binds to is not known. Base qualities are not provided; no much larger clone lies one nucleotide away. This sample is drawn from a study of metastatic and nonmetastatic thyroid tumors (dated by TCRdb to 2018 to 2021). Regarding the complete study: Repertoires were compared across peripheral blood and tumor or nodule tissue samples from malignant and benign thyroid patients. Overall study outcomes, separate from this receptor: In both blood and tumor samples, TCR beta diversity was reported to be significantly higher in malignant tumors than in benign nodules.

No treatment had been received by any patient before thyroid surgery. Using T-cell receptor beta sequencing, the researchers looked back retrospectively at clinical samples from patients, gathered between about 2011 and 2019. The library was prepared using PCR. The run used an Illumina HiSeq 4000. High-throughput sequencing was used to profile the CDR3 region of the TCR beta-chain in every patient. Turning to the authors' computational methods: Drawing on CDR3 differences between clinicopathological groups, the researchers built a classifier meant to tell apart patients with distant-metastatic papillary thyroid cancer. Repertoire diversity was assessed with the Shannon index, and tumor-blood repertoire similarity with the Morisita-Horn index. TCRdb redid the processing of the public reads, applying fastp at Q25 and MiXCR, and retained in-frame beta chains. None of the V and J calls come from the authors' own analysis; TCRdb made them. The table for this sample lists about 15,000 clones; over 20% of them were counted only once. Roughly an eighth of the sample is held by the ten biggest clonotypes.

The sequencing input was tumor tissue. This clonotype was sampled from a female donor with papillary thyroid cancer or a benign thyroid nodule (not recorded which). Some clones in this sample may be carry-over from other donors' samples.

The CDR3: CASSLARGSADTIYF. In nucleotide form, the sequence is TGTGCCAGCAGCTTAGCCAGGGGTTCGGCGGACACCATATATTTT. The chain is made from TRBV7-9 and TRBJ1-3; the D segment could be TRBD1, given 6 matching bases. Including cysteine and phenylalanine, the CDR3 has 15 amino acids. The read is trimmed to its CDR3 DNA, 45 bases read in frame from base 1. Deletion took 0 bases off V and 8 bases off J, with a span of 14 bases between the germline ends. In the germline V gene (reference sequence), CDR1 corresponds to SEHNR and CDR2 to FQNEAQ.